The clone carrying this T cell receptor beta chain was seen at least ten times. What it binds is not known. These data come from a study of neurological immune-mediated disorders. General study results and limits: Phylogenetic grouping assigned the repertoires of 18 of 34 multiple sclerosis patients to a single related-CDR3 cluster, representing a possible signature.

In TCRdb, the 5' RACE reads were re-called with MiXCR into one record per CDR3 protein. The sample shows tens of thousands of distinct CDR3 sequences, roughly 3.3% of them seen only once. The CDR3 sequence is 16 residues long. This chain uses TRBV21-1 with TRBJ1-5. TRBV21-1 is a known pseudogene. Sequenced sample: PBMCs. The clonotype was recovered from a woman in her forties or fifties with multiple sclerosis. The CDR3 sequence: CASSDGPGGGNQPQHF. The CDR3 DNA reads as TGTGCCAGCAGCGACGGACCGGGAGGGGGGAATCAGCCCCAGCATTTT.